There are many counts of the clone carrying this T cell receptor beta chain. Its antigen remains unknown. The record originates from a study of human T cells and chemical hapten exposure. Study summary: While the approximately 24-week study was under way, patients received diphenylcyclopropenone on the scalp every week. Points from the study as a whole: In comparison with controls, expanded TCRs gave rise to a significantly larger number of large CDR3 similarity clusters.

The V end was cut by 2 bases, the J end by 5 bases, with 7 bases between. Germline V gene sequence: CDR1 SGDLS, CDR2 YYNGEE. The CDR3 consists of 13 residues. Each CDR3 protein is one row after TCRdb ran MiXCR on the RACE reads. The sample has more than 70,000 distinct CDR3 sequences; approximately 12% are singletons. Described time point: patch test 1, 2 weeks after DPC sensitization. The treatment: therapeutic diphenylcyclopropenone sensitization with weekly scalp DPC. The chain is built from TRBV9 and TRBJ2-2, with D tentatively TRBD1 (5 bases). Sequencing was performed on whole blood, taken in connection with sensitization to the hapten diphenylcyclopropenone (DPC). The TCR comes from an older woman with alopecia areata. Some clones in this sample may be carry-over from other donors' samples. DNA for the CDR3: TGTGCCAGCAGCGTCAGGGAAACCGGGGAGCTGTTTTTT. Its translation: CASSVRETGELFF.